A single sample is the source of the 32 T cell receptor beta chains below, sequenced in a study of T cell responses to AZD1222 COVID-19 vaccine. Sequencing used immunoSEQ multiplex PCR; TCRdb keeps in-frame clones, though not all of them. The data contain around 200,000 clones, 90% to 95% of them seen just once; the ten biggest clones take up 1.6%. Here the sequenced sample was peripheral blood, taken 28 days after the second AZD1222 dose. The receptors derive from an adult who received the AZD1222 COVID-19 vaccine.

V gene TRBV6-5 combines with J gene TRBJ2-1; TRBD2 agrees at 8 bases. The CDR3 has 16 amino acids. With V trimmed by 0 bases and J by 2 bases, 3 bases remained unmatched. CDR1 is MNHEY and CDR2 is SVGAGI in the germline V gene. The CDR3 here is CASSYSGGATYNEQFF. The DNA of the CDR3 is TGTGCCAGCAGTTACTCCGGGGGGGCTACCTACAATGAGCAGTTCTTC.

The chain joins TRBV2 to TRBJ1-1; 7 nucleotides agree with TRBD1. This CDR3 region has 15 residues. V lost 5 bases to trimming and J lost 1 base; unmatched junction nucleotides: 7. CDR1 and CDR2 (germline): SNHLY, FYNNEI. The CDR3, as DNA: TGTGCCAGCAGTAACCTGACAGGGCCGAACACTGAAGCTTTCTTT. It encodes CASSNLTGPNTEAFF.

Of note for this clone: Its ends do not fully match the called genes, so a read error is possible. The CDR3 nucleotides read TGTGCCACCAGCCCTAGGACAGGGGAGGACTATGGCTACACCTTC. Amino acid sequence: CATSPRTGEDYGYTF. The rearrangement uses TRBV5-4 and TRBJ1-2; 9 bases are shared with TRBD1. This CDR3 spans 15 amino acids. From germline, CDR1 is SGHNT and CDR2 YYREEE (reference sequence). Looking up the rest from reference TRBV5-4 and TRBJ1-2 gives the full variable domain: ETGVTQSPTHLIKTRGQQVTLRCSSQSGHNTVSWYQQALGQGPQFIFQYYREEENGRGNFPPRFSGLQFPNYSSELNVNALELDDSALYLCATSPRTGEDYGYTFGSGTRLTVV.

The chain joins TRBV19 to TRBJ1-2; possibly TRBD1 for D (5 bases). The CDR3 spans 11 residues. Trimming pared 3 bases from V and 8 bases from J, leaving 7 bases between. Looked up from germline, CDR1 is LNHDA and CDR2 is SQIVND (reference sequence). CDR3 nucleotides: TGTGCCAGTAGTATTGGACACGGCTACACCTTC. Amino acids: CASSIGHGYTF.

Concerning this clone: The sample holds other DNA sequences that translate to the same CDR3. The chain uses TRBV5-1 and TRBJ1-3, with D unclear. Germline CDR1 SGHRS, CDR2 YFSETQ. Trimming cost V 5 bases and J 0 bases, with 9 bases left between them. The CDR3 spans 14 residues. The CDR3 reads CASSLEGSGNTIYF. The CDR3 region has the DNA TGCGCCAGCAGTTTAGAAGGCTCTGGAAACACCATATATTTT.

The V gene is TRBV7-9, the J gene TRBJ1-1; D is unclear. The ends were cut back, 4 bases at V and 0 bases at J, with 9 bases in the middle. CDR3 length equals 14 residues. Germline CDR1 reads SEHNR; CDR2 reads FQNEAQ (reference sequence). This CDR3 reads CASSSRTVNTEAFF. CDR3 DNA sequence: TGTGCCAGCAGCTCCCGGACTGTGAACACTGAAGCTTTCTTT.

The gene calls are TRBV6-2 or TRBV6-3 and TRBJ1-5; 8 nucleotides match TRBD1. Unmatched junction bases numbered 2, after V lost 6 bases and J lost 4 bases. CDR1 and CDR2 from the germline V gene are MNHEY and SVGEGT. The length of the CDR3 is 13 residues. The CDR3 protein is CASSWDRNQPQHF. DNA for the CDR3: TGTGCCAGCAGCTGGGACAGGAATCAGCCCCAGCATTTT.

The chain combines TRBV7-3 with TRBJ2-4; perhaps TRBD2 as D (6 bases). The CDR3 totals 17 residues. V was clipped by 6 bases and J by 0 bases, with 18 bases between them. Germline CDR1 reads SGHTA; CDR2 reads FQGTGA. The CDR3 bases are TGTGCCAGCAGTCTAACTGGTAGCGGTCTAGCCAAAAACATTCAGTACTTC. This translates into CASSLTGSGLAKNIQYF.

This clone was detected only a few times. The J gene is TRBJ2-1, the V gene TRBV15; TRBD2 aligns across 12 bases. Per germline, CDR1 LNHNV and CDR2 YYDKDF (reference sequence). CDR3 length: 18 amino acids. V was pared by 2 bases and J by 8 bases, with 13 bases of the junction left unmatched. CDR3 sequence: CATSRPTSGSPFGYEQFF. CDR3 sequence (DNA): TGTGCCACCAGCAGACCGACTAGCGGGAGCCCGTTTGGGTATGAGCAGTTCTTC. Looking up the rest from reference TRBV15 and TRBJ2-1 gives the full variable domain: DAMVIQNPRYQVTQFGKPVTLSCSQTLNHNVMYWYQQKSSQAPKLLFHYYDKDFNNEADTPDNFQSRRPNTSFCFLDIRSPGLGDTAMYLCATSRPTSGSPFGYEQFFGPGTRLTVL.

The chain is built from TRBV29-1 and TRBJ1-1; D is unclear. V dropped 5 bases and J dropped 1 base, with 8 bases sitting between them. CDR1 is SQVTM and CDR2 is ANQGSEA in the germline V gene. The CDR3 is 12 residues long. In nucleotides, the CDR3 is TGCAGCGTTCGGAGGGCGAACACTGAAGCTTTCTTT. It specifies CSVRRANTEAFF. Complete variable domain (other parts from reference TRBV29-1 and TRBJ1-1): SAVISQKPSRDICQRGTSLTIQCQVDSQVTMMFWYRQQPGQSLTLIATANQGSEATYESGFVIDKFPISRPNLTFSTLTVSNMSPEDSSIYLCSVRRANTEAFFGQGTRLTVV.

Comments on this clone: A junction end diverges from the germline sequence, so it may reflect a read error. V usage is TRBV4-1 and J usage is TRBJ1-6; 7 bases line up with TRBD1. Germline assignment: CDR1 MGHRA and CDR2 YSYEKL. The CDR3 extends over 15 amino acids. CDR3 in amino acids: CANSLRDSNNSPLHF. CDR3 DNA sequence: TGCGCCAACAGCCTCCGGGACAGCAATAATTCACCCCTCCACTTT.

This sequence joins TRBV24-1 and TRBJ2-7, with D unclear. Trimming left V 6 bases short and J 2 bases short, with 7 bases between. CDR1 and CDR2 from the germline V gene are KGHDR and SFDVKD. This CDR3 has 12 amino acids. The chain's CDR3 is CATSRNTYEQYF. The CDR3 bases are TGTGCCACCAGTCGGAACACCTACGAGCAGTACTTC.

V and J are TRBV5-1 and TRBJ1-1; D may be TRBD1 (6 bases). CDR1 and CDR2 from the germline V gene are SGHRS and YFSETQ. V was shortened by 2 bases and J by 7 bases, with 9 bases between the two germline ends. This CDR3 is built from 12 residues. CDR3 in amino acids: CASSLGGIEAFF. As DNA, the CDR3 is TGCGCCAGCAGCTTAGGGGGGATTGAAGCTTTCTTT.

The chain is built from TRBV5-1 and TRBJ2-7; the D is unclear. Trimming removed 0 bases at V and 0 bases at J, with 7 bases between. The CDR3 is 14 amino acids. Germline CDR1 SGHRS, CDR2 YFSETQ. CDR3: CASSLGVDSYEQYF. In nucleotides, the CDR3 is TGCGCCAGCAGCTTGGGGGTCGACTCCTACGAGCAGTACTTC.

The rearrangement joins TRBV2 to TRBJ2-7; D not certain. V lost 7 bases, J lost 0 bases, and 10 bases lay in between. CDR3 length equals 13 residues. Germline V gene data show CDR1 as SNHLY and CDR2 as FYNNEI. The CDR3 protein is CASTARTSYEQYF. CDR3 DNA sequence: TGTGCCAGCACCGCTAGGACCTCCTACGAGCAGTACTTC.

This rearrangement joins TRBV5-1 to TRBJ2-3, with D possibly matching TRBD1 (5 bases). The CDR3 sequence is 15 residues long. Trimming shortened V by 7 bases and J by 4 bases, and 19 bases separated the two germline ends. In germline, CDR1 is SGHRS, CDR2 YFSETQ. The CDR3 region is CASCTGDRWADTQYF. CDR3 nucleotides: TGCGCCAGCTGCACAGGAGATAGATGGGCAGATACGCAGTATTTT.

The chain has TRBV14 and TRBJ1-1, with a tentative D call TRBD1 (6 bases). The V end lost 5 bases, the J end lost 0 bases, and 16 bases lay between the germline ends. Germline CDR1 reads SGHDN; CDR2 reads FVKESK. This CDR3 has 16 residues. The CDR3 spells CASSTRGATLNTEAFF. The CDR3 region has the DNA TGTGCCAGCAGCACCCGGGGGGCGACTTTGAACACTGAAGCTTTCTTT.

The J gene is TRBJ2-2, the V gene TRBV19; TRBD2 might be the D (5 bases). Germline-derived CDR1 and CDR2 are LNHDA and SQIVND (reference sequence). This CDR3 comprises 14 residues. V was clipped by 8 bases and J by 5 bases, with 15 bases between them. The CDR3 nucleotides are TGTGCCAGTGGAGGTCGGGGTGGGACCGGGGAGCTGTTTTTT. Protein: CASGGRGGTGELFF.

The chain carries TRBV27 and TRBJ1-5; 8 bases line up with TRBD1. The CDR3 runs 15 residues. CDR1 is MNHEY and CDR2 is SMNVEV in the germline V gene (reference sequence). With V trimmed by 5 bases and J by 6 bases, 9 bases remained unmatched. This CDR3 is CASSPRQGLGQPQHF. The CDR3 DNA is TGTGCCAGCAGTCCTCGACAGGGGTTAGGTCAGCCCCAGCATTTT.

This clone was seen more than once but under ten times. J is TRBJ1-6 and V is TRBV4-3; no reliable D call. The CDR3 has 16 residues. CDR1 and CDR2 (germline): LGHNA, YSLEER. Deletions cut 1 base from V and 0 bases from J, with 7 bases between. The CDR3 is CASSQGGYSYNSPLHF. The CDR3 DNA reads as TGCGCCAGCAGCCAAGGGGGTTACTCCTATAATTCACCCCTCCACTTT.

This chain links TRBV19 with TRBJ2-5; D unresolved. This CDR3 comprises 12 residues. The germline V and J ends were trimmed by 3 bases and 3 bases, with 5 bases remaining between them. The V gene's germline CDR1 is LNHDA and CDR2 SQIVND (reference sequence). The CDR3 DNA is TGTGCCAGTAGTATCAGCGAAGAGACCCAGTACTTC. Translating it yields CASSISEETQYF.

This clone occurred once. The chain couples TRBV11-2 to TRBJ2-1, with D possibly TRBD1 on 6 matching bases. The CDR3 is 15 amino acids. Germline CDR1 is SGHAT and CDR2 is FQNNGV. V was pared by 5 bases and J by 5 bases, with 16 bases between. Here the CDR3 DNA reads TGTGCCAGCAGCATCACCGGGACAACCAACAATGAGCAGTTCTTC. This codes for CASSITGTTNNEQFF. The entire variable domain, with the rest obtained from reference TRBV11-2 and TRBJ2-1, is as follows: EAGVAQSPRYKIIEKRQSVAFWCNPISGHATLYWYQQILGQGPKLLIQFQNNGVVDDSQLPKDRFSAERLKGVDSTLKIQPAKLEDSAVYLCASSITGTTNNEQFFGPGTRLTVL.

The rearrangement joins TRBV19 to TRBJ2-1; 12 nucleotides agree with TRBD2. V shed 7 bases, J shed 3 bases, and the junction held 10 bases outside the gene matches. Germline values: CDR1 LNHDA, CDR2 SQIVND (reference sequence). This CDR3 spans 17 amino acids. The CDR3 reads CASKLAGGSPGYNEQFF. CDR3 nucleotide sequence: TGTGCCAGTAAACTAGCGGGAGGATCTCCGGGCTACAATGAGCAGTTCTTC.

The rearrangement joins TRBV7-9 to TRBJ2-3; possibly TRBD2 for D (6 bases). Between the trimmed V and J ends, which lost 5 bases and 2 bases, there was a span of 14 bases. This CDR3 region has 15 residues. Germline V lookup: CDR1 SEHNR, CDR2 FQNEAQ (reference sequence). This CDR3 reads CASSRAAGVTDTQYF. CDR3 nucleotide sequence: TGTGCCAGCAGCCGTGCAGCGGGCGTCACAGATACGCAGTATTTT.

The genes are TRBV2 and TRBJ1-3; no reliable D call. V shed 5 bases and J shed 4 bases, with 15 bases lying between them. Germline V gives CDR1 SNHLY, CDR2 FYNNEI. The length of the CDR3 is 15 residues. This CDR3 reads CASSTTKGLGNTIYF. The CDR3 DNA is TGTGCCAGCAGTACTACGAAGGGATTGGGAAACACCATATATTTT. The entire variable domain, with the rest obtained from reference TRBV2 and TRBJ1-3, is as follows: EPEVTQTPSHQVTQMGQEVILRCVPISNHLYFYWYRQILGQKVEFLVSFYNNEISEKSEIFDDQFSVERPDGSNFTLKIRSTKLEDSAMYFCASSTTKGLGNTIYFGEGSWLTVV.

The table lists this clone with a few counts. The CDR3 DNA reads as TGTGCCAGCAGCGGGGGGCTCAAGGACGGGGCTTTCTTT. Protein: CASSGGLKDGAFF. The chain joins TRBV5-6 to TRBJ1-1; perhaps TRBD1 as D (6 bases). The ends were cut back, 4 bases at V and 11 bases at J, with 18 bases in the middle. CDR1 is SGHDT and CDR2 is YYEEEE in the germline V gene. The CDR3 length is 13 residues. Full variable domain (remainder filled in from reference TRBV5-6 and TRBJ1-1): DAGVTQSPTHLIKTRGQQVTLRCSPKSGHDTVSWYQQALGQGPQFIFQYYEEEERQRGNFPDRFSGHQFPNYSSELNVNALLLGDSALYLCASSGGLKDGAFFGQGTRLTVV.

V is TRBV6-1 and J is TRBJ2-7; D call uncertain. Germline V CDR1 and CDR2: MNHNS, SASEGT. The ends were cut back, 1 base at V and 6 bases at J, with 13 bases in the middle. The length of the CDR3 is 14 residues. In DNA, the CDR3 is TGTGCCAGCAGTGAAGGAGGTTCCCCCTCCGAGCAGTACTTC. Amino acids: CASSEGGSPSEQYF.

V gene TRBV19 combines with J gene TRBJ1-5; D unresolved. This CDR3 is 12 amino acids long. Trimming took 7 bases from V and 12 from J, leaving 16 bases between them. The germline V gene encodes CDR1 LNHDA and CDR2 SQIVND (reference sequence). The CDR3 loop reads CASNDDGNGQHF. The CDR3 region has the DNA TGTGCCAGTAACGACGACGGCAACGGCCAGCATTTT. Supplemented by reference TRBV19 and TRBJ1-5, the full variable domain reads DGGITQSPKYLFRKEGQNVTLSCEQNLNHDAMYWYRQDPGQGLRLIYYSQIVNDFQKGDIAEGYSVSREKKESFPLTVTSAQKNPTAFYLCASNDDGNGQHFGDGTRLSIL.

As concerns this clone: Distinct nucleotide sequences in the sample also encode this CDR3. The chain has TRBV18 and TRBJ2-7, with D tentatively TRBD2 (6 bases). There are 14 residues in the CDR3. Germline CDR1 and CDR2: KGHSH and LQKENI. V was shortened by 0 bases and J by 3 bases, with 9 bases between the two germline ends. For the CDR3, the DNA is TGTGCCAGCTCACCACCAGGGAGGCACTACGAGCAGTACTTC. It specifies CASSPPGRHYEQYF.

V is TRBV5-1 and J is TRBJ1-4; D is uncertain. Trimming removed 0 bases at V and 7 bases at J, with 10 bases between. CDR1 and CDR2 from the germline V gene are SGHRS and YFSETQ. The CDR3 spans 14 residues. The DNA of the CDR3 is TGCGCCAGCAGCTTGGACGGGGTATCTGAAAAACTGTTTTTT. This encodes CASSLDGVSEKLFF.

V gene TRBV9 combines with J gene TRBJ2-3; possible D gene TRBD2, 6 bases. CDR3 length: 17 amino acids. Germline CDR1 and CDR2: SGDLS and YYNGEE. V was pared by 0 bases and J by 2 bases, with 16 bases between. The CDR3 DNA follows: TGTGCCAGCAGCGTAGGGGGAGGACTACCACACACAGATACGCAGTATTTT. It specifies CASSVGGGLPHTDTQYF.

The chain links TRBV30 to TRBJ2-2; D is possibly TRBD2 (6 bases). V gave up 1 base and J gave up 4 bases, with 10 bases separating them. This CDR3 is 14 amino acids long. The germline CDR1 and CDR2 sequences are GTSNPN and SVGIG (reference sequence). The CDR3 region is CAWSAGTLTGELFF. DNA for the CDR3: TGTGCCTGGAGTGCCGGGACTCTCACCGGGGAGCTGTTTTTT.